Shown below are 26 T cell receptor beta chains from a single sample sequenced in a study of blood T cell repertoires in COVID-19. The data were produced by immunoSEQ multiplex PCR, yet TCRdb's version contains in-frame clones alone and is incomplete. Found here are almost 50,000 clones, roughly 85% of them singletons; the top ten hold roughly 27%. The sequencing sample was made of peripheral blood. These receptor sequences come from a man aged 65-85 years with acute or convalescent COVID-19.

The chain links TRBV5-6 to TRBJ2-2; 8 nucleotides match TRBD2. CDR1 and CDR2 (germline): SGHDT, YYEEEE. The CDR3 runs 15 residues. V was clipped by 4 bases and J by 4 bases; unmatched bases: 6. CDR3 bases: TGTGCCAGCAGCCAACTAGCGGAGATCACCGGGGAGCTGTTTTTT. As protein: CASSQLAEITGELFF.

This clone was recorded only once. The rearrangement joins TRBV29-1 to TRBJ1-4; 7 bases align to TRBD1. J gave up 8 bases and V 6 bases, and 6 bases lay outside the gene matches. The CDR3 totals 12 residues. Germline CDR1 is SQVTM and CDR2 is ANQGSEA. CDR3 residues: CSVGWDSEKLFF. In DNA form, the CDR3 reads TGCAGCGTGGGTTGGGACAGCGAAAAACTGTTTTTT.

This clone was seen a single time. This chain joins TRBV6-5 and TRBJ1-4, with 8 bases fitting TRBD1. The germline V gene has CDR1 MNHEY and CDR2 SVGAGI. The J segment lost 10 bases and the V segment lost 7 bases, leaving 8 bases of the junction unmatched. The CDR3 is 13 amino acids. This CDR3 is CASIGQGWGKLFF. As DNA, the CDR3 is TGTGCCAGCATCGGACAGGGATGGGGAAAACTGTTTTTT.

This chain's CDR3 is CASSPDSDSGNTIYF. The CDR3 DNA reads as TGTGCCAGCAGCCCGGACAGTGACTCTGGAAACACCATATATTTT. This chain connects TRBV7-3 to TRBJ1-3; a possible D gene is TRBD1 (6 bases). The ends were cut back, 5 bases at V and 0 bases at J, with 11 bases in the middle. CDR3 length equals 15 residues. Germline V gene lookup returns CDR1 SGHTA and CDR2 FQGTGA.

The chain links TRBV9 to TRBJ2-2; 7 bases agree with TRBD1. The V segment lost 0 bases and the J segment 9 bases; nucleotides outside the gene matches: 8. Germline loops: CDR1 SGDLS, CDR2 YYNGEE. CDR3 size: 15 residues. This chain's CDR3 is CASSVEGAEYRELFF. In DNA, the CDR3 is TGTGCCAGCAGCGTAGAGGGGGCAGAATACAGGGAGCTGTTTTTT.

The chain recombines TRBV3-1 (or the pseudogene TRBV3-2) with TRBJ2-7; tentative D call: TRBD1 (5 bases). Germline assignment: CDR1 LGHDT and CDR2 YNNKEL (reference sequence). V lost 3 bases, J lost 6 bases, and 12 bases lay in between. The CDR3 totals 13 residues. CDR3 DNA: TGTGCCAGCAGCCATGAACCAGGGCTCGAGCAGTACTTC. Protein sequence: CASSHEPGLEQYF.

V usage is TRBV14 and J usage is TRBJ2-2; TRBD1 is a possible D gene (5 bases). The CDR3 is made up of 18 amino acids. Germline V gene sequence: CDR1 SGHDN, CDR2 FVKESK. The V end was cut by 4 bases, the J end by 0 bases, with 18 bases between. The CDR3 nucleotides read TGTGCCAGCAGCCCGCACTTGGGCAGGGCGTCGAACACCGGGGAGCTGTTTTTT. Protein product: CASSPHLGRASNTGELFF.

V and J are TRBV29-1 and TRBJ2-1; TRBD2 aligns across 7 bases. Germline V gives CDR1 SQVTM, CDR2 ANQGSEA. The CDR3 length is 15 residues. After removal of 4 bases from V and 4 bases from J, the junction contained 10 bases not matched to a gene. The CDR3 is CSVVPGREDYNEQFF. The DNA for the CDR3 is TGCAGCGTTGTCCCGGGGAGGGAGGATTACAATGAGCAGTTCTTC.

The CDR3 DNA reads as TGCGCCAGCAGCCAAGATTATGCGAGGCTGGAGACCCAGTACTTC. Translated: CASSQDYARLETQYF. V usage is TRBV4-1 and J usage is TRBJ2-5; D unclear. Germline CDR1 and CDR2: MGHRA and YSYEKL. V dropped 0 bases and J dropped 5 bases, with 13 bases sitting between them. This CDR3 is 15 amino acids long.

The rearrangement uses TRBV27 and TRBJ1-3; D uncertain. Germline lookup yields CDR1 MNHEY and CDR2 SMNVEV (reference sequence). The length of the CDR3 is 15 residues. Trimming cost V 4 bases and J 2 bases, with 12 bases left between them. The CDR3 sequence is CASSSLLSAGNTIYF. The CDR3 DNA reads as TGTGCCAGCAGTTCTCTCCTTTCTGCTGGAAACACCATATATTTT.

This clone was counted ten times or more. Germline and junction disagree at one end, which may indicate a read error. V usage is TRBV7-9 and J usage is TRBJ1-2, with TRBD1 as a possible D gene (6 bases). Germline CDR1 is SEHNR and CDR2 is FQNEAQ (reference sequence). The CDR3 sequence is 15 residues long. DNA of the CDR3: TGTGCCAGCAACTTACAGGGATCGGTTACCTATGGCTACACCTTC. Residues: CASNLQGSVTYGYTF.

The chain has TRBV19 and TRBJ1-2; D remains ambiguous. Trimming cost V 5 bases and J 3 bases, with 13 bases left between them. This CDR3 is 14 amino acids long. Germline V gives CDR1 LNHDA, CDR2 SQIVND (reference sequence). CDR3 amino acids: CASSSFGRDYGYTF. DNA of the CDR3: TGTGCCAGTAGTTCGTTCGGTCGCGACTATGGCTACACCTTC.

This sequence joins TRBV30 and TRBJ2-5, with TRBD2 matching 14 bases. The CDR3 is 17 residues long. In germline, CDR1 is GTSNPN, CDR2 SVGIG (reference sequence). Germline trimming cut 3 bases from V and 5 bases from J; bases unmatched to any gene: 11. CDR3 nucleotides: TGTGCCTGGAGATCTACCGGGACTAGCGGGGGAGGGGAGACCCAGTACTTC. This gives the protein CAWRSTGTSGGGETQYF. The variable domain in full, completed from reference TRBV30 and TRBJ2-5, reads SQTIHQWPATLVQPVGSPLSLECTVEGTSNPNLYWYRQAAGRGLQLLFYSVGIGQISSEVPQNLSASRPQDRQFILSSKKLLLSDSGFYLCAWRSTGTSGGGETQYFGPGTRLLVL.

This clone was seen just once. This chain links TRBV29-1 with TRBJ1-4, with a tentative D call TRBD1 (5 bases). This CDR3 has 12 residues. Germline V lookup: CDR1 SQVTM, CDR2 ANQGSEA. Deletions cut 3 bases from V and 7 bases from J, with 9 bases between. CDR3 sequence reads: CSVDGQGEKLFF. The CDR3 coding sequence is TGCAGCGTTGACGGGCAGGGTGAAAAACTGTTTTTT.

This clone was recorded at least ten times. The CDR3 loop reads CASSPSGGGTQVNQPQHF. The CDR3 DNA is TGTGCCAGCTCACCCTCTGGGGGAGGGACACAAGTTAATCAGCCCCAGCATTTT. The chain combines TRBV18 with TRBJ1-5, with D perhaps matching TRBD1 (6 bases). This CDR3 comprises 18 residues. V was trimmed by 3 bases and J by 4 bases, leaving 22 bases between them. The V gene's germline CDR1 is KGHSH and CDR2 LQKENI.

The chain joins TRBV29-1 to TRBJ2-7; the match to TRBD1 covers 8 bases. The V segment lost 5 bases and the J segment 0 bases; nucleotides outside the gene matches: 6. The CDR3 is 14 residues long. Per the germline V gene, CDR1 is SQVTM and CDR2 is ANQGSEA. The CDR3 spells CSVRAQGASYEQYF. Written as DNA, the CDR3 is TGCAGCGTTCGGGCCCAGGGGGCCTCCTACGAGCAGTACTTC.

The V call is TRBV30, the J call TRBJ2-1; TRBD2 aligns across 11 bases. The junction had 17 bases not matched to a gene; V was cut back by 4 bases and J by 12 bases. CDR3 length: 16 amino acids. Germline CDR1 and CDR2: GTSNPN and SVGIG (reference sequence). The CDR3 spells CAWTYHGTSGRVSQFF. CDR3 DNA: TGTGCCTGGACCTATCATGGGACTAGCGGTAGGGTGTCGCAGTTCTTC.

This sequence joins TRBV23-1 and TRBJ2-4; TRBD2 matches 8 bases. TRBV23-1 has ORF status, its function being uncertain. CDR3 length equals 16 residues. V dropped 6 bases and J dropped 8; count of bases not matched to a gene: 15. The CDR3 sequence: CASRRPPGLVQHIQYF. For the CDR3, the DNA is TGCGCCAGCAGAAGACCTCCGGGACTAGTTCAGCACATTCAGTACTTC.

This clone was detected only once. V and J are TRBV28 and TRBJ2-5; 9 bases fit TRBD1. V lost 5 bases, J lost 2 bases, and 3 bases stayed unmatched. This CDR3 comprises 14 residues. CDR1 MDHEN and CDR2 SYDVKM come from the germline V gene. For the CDR3, the DNA is TGTGCCAGCAGTGGGGACAGGGAACAAGAGACCCAGTACTTC. Translating gives CASSGDREQETQYF. Combining the CDR3 with reference TRBV28 and TRBJ2-5 gives the whole variable domain DVKVTQSSRYLVKRTGEKVFLECVQDMDHENMFWYRQDPGLGLRLIYFSYDVKMKEKGDIPEGYSVSREKKERFSLILESASTNQTSMYLCASSGDREQETQYFGPGTRLLVL.

The chain links TRBV5-8 to TRBJ2-1, with a possible D match to TRBD2 (5 bases). The CDR3 contains 14 residues. Germline V lookup: CDR1 SGHTS, CDR2 YDEGEE. V was clipped by 3 bases and J by 3 bases, with 10 bases between them. CDR3 sequence reads: CASSSRGLYNEQFF. The CDR3 nucleotides read TGTGCCAGCAGCTCCCGGGGTCTCTACAATGAGCAGTTCTTC.

This chain uses TRBV7-3 with TRBJ2-2; 13 bases fit TRBD2. V dropped 4 bases and J dropped 5; count of bases not matched to a gene: 4. CDR1 and CDR2 from the germline V gene are SGHTA and FQGTGA. There are 16 residues in the CDR3. The CDR3 region is CASSSRTSGGTGELFF. The CDR3 coding sequence is TGTGCCAGCAGCTCACGGACTAGCGGGGGAACCGGGGAGCTGTTTTTT.

The chain uses TRBV6-5 and TRBJ2-1, with TRBD2 matching over 9 bases. V was clipped by 3 bases and J by 7 bases; unmatched bases: 7. Germline V lookup: CDR1 MNHEY, CDR2 SVGAGI. The CDR3 is made up of 15 amino acids. For the CDR3, the DNA is TGTGCCAGCAGTTATGGCGCGGGGGGGCGTAATGAGCAGTTCTTC. It encodes CASSYGAGGRNEQFF.

The CDR3 region has the DNA TGTGCCAGCAGCCAAGATCCTAGCGGGGGGTTCACCGGGGAGCTGTTTTTT. It translates to CASSQDPSGGFTGELFF. This chain links TRBV4-2 with TRBJ2-2; TRBD2 matches 11 bases. The CDR3 runs to 17 residues. With V trimmed by 0 bases and J by 4 bases, 4 bases remained unmatched. Germline V gene data show CDR1 as LGHNA and CDR2 as YNFKEQ.

V usage is TRBV28 and J usage is TRBJ2-4; 8 nucleotides match TRBD1. Germline V gives CDR1 MDHEN, CDR2 SYDVKM. The CDR3 totals 13 residues. J gave up 4 bases and V 5 bases, and 1 base lay outside the gene matches. The CDR3 bases are TGTGCCAGCAGTCGACAGGGGAAAAACATTCAGTACTTC. This sequence encodes CASSRQGKNIQYF.

J is TRBJ2-3 and V is TRBV7-2, with 7 bases lining up with TRBD2. CDR3 length: 15 residues. Trimming at V came to 5 bases and at J to 2 bases, leaving 7 bases not matched to a gene. Germline CDR1 and CDR2: SGHTA and FQGNSA. The CDR3: CASSRGLGLTDTQYF. The CDR3 DNA is TGTGCCAGCAGCCGCGGACTAGGACTCACAGATACGCAGTATTTT.

The chain has TRBV5-1 and TRBJ1-1; D unclear. The length of the CDR3 is 16 residues. Per the germline V gene, CDR1 is SGHRS and CDR2 is YFSETQ. The V end was cut by 0 bases, the J end by 0 bases, with 12 bases between. The CDR3, as DNA: TGCGCCAGCAGCTTGGGGGTTGGGAGCCTGAACACTGAAGCTTTCTTT. As protein: CASSLGVGSLNTEAFF.